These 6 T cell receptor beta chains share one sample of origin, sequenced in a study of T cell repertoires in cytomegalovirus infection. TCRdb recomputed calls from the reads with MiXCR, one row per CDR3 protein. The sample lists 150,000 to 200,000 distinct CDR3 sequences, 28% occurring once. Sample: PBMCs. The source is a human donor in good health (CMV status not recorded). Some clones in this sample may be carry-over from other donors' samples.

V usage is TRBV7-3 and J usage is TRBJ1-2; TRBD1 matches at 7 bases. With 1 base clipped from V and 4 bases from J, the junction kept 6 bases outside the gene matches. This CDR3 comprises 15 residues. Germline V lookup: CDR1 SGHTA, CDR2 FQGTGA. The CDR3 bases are TGTGCCAGCAGCTTAAGTGAGGGGGCAGGCTATGGCTACACCTTC. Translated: CASSLSEGAGYGYTF. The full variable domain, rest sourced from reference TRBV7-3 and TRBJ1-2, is GAGVSQTPSNKVTEKGKYVELRCDPISGHTALYWYRQSLGQGPEFLIYFQGTGAADDSGLPNDRFFAVRPEGSVSTLKIQRTERGDSAVYLCASSLSEGAGYGYTFGSGTRLTVV.

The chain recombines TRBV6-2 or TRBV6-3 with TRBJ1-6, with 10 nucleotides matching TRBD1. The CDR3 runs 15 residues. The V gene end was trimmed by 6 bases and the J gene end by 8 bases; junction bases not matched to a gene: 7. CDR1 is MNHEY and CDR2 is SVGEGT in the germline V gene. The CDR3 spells CASSPRTGGYSPLHF. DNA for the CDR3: TGTGCCAGCAGCCCGAGGACAGGGGGTTATTCACCCCTCCACTTT.

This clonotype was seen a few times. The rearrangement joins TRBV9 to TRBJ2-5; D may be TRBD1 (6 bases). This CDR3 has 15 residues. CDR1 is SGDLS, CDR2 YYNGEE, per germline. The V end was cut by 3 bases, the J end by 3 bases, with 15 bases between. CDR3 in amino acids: CASSASGTFKETQYF. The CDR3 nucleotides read TGTGCCAGCAGCGCATCCGGGACATTCAAAGAGACCCAGTACTTC.

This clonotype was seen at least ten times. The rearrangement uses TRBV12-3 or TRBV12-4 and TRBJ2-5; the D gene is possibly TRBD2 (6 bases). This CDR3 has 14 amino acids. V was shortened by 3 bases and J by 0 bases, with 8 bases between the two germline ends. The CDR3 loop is CASSFGGYQETQYF. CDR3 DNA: TGTGCCAGCAGTTTTGGGGGGTACCAAGAGACCCAGTACTTC.

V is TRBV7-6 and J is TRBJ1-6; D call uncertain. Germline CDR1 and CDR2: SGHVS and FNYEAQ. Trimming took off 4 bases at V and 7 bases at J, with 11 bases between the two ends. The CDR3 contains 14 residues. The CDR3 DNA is TGTGCCAGCAGCTCCAACCTAGCGAATTCACCCCTCCACTTT. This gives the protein CASSSNLANSPLHF.

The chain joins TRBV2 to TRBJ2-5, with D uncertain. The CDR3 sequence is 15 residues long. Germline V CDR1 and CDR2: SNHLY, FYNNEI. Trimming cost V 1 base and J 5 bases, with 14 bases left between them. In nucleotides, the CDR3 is TGTGCCAGCAGTGAAGAAGGACCCAAAGGGGAGACCCAGTACTTC. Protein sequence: CASSEEGPKGETQYF.